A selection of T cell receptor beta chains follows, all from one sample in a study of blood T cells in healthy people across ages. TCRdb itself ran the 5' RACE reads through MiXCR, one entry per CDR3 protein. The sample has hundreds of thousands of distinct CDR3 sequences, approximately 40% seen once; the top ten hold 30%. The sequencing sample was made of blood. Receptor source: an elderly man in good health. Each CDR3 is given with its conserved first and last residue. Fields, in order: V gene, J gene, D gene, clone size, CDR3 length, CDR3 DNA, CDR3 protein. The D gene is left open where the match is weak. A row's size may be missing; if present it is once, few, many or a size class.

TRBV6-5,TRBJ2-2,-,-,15,TGTGCCAGCAGTTATTCCGGGACCAACACCGGGGAGCTGTTTTTT,CASSYSGTNTGELFF
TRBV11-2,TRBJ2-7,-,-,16,TGTGCCAGCAGCTCCTCTAGGGAAGGGCAGGCCTACGAGCAGTACTTC,CASSSSREGQAYEQYF
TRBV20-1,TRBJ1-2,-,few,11,TGCAGTGCTAGAGATCAGGCTGGCTACACCTTC,CSARDQAGYTF
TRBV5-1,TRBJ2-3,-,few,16,TGCGCCAGCAGCTTGGATGGCCCCGGAGGAACAGATACGCAGTATTTT,CASSLDGPGGTDTQYF
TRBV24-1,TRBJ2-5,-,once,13,TGTGCCACCAGTGATTATCAGCAAGAGACCCAGTACTTC,CATSDYQQETQYF
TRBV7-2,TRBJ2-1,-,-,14,TGTGCCAGCCGAAACGCCCGGGCAGCCAATGAGCAGTTCTTC,CASRNARAANEQFF
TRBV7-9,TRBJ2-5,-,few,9,TGTGCCAGCAGCCTAGGGAAGTACTTC,CASSLGKYF
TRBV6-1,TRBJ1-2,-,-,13,TGTGCCAGCAGTATCAGAACTAACTATGGCTACACCTTC,CASSIRTNYGYTF
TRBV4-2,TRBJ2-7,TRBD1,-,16,TGTGCCAGCAGCCAGAATTCCGGGACAGGGCTTCGCGAGCAGTACTTC,CASSQNSGTGLREQYF
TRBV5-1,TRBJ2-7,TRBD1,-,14,TGCGCCAGCAGCTTATCGCAGGGGGCTCGAGAGCAGTACTTC,CASSLSQGAREQYF
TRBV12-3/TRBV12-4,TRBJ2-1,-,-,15,TGTGCCAGCAGTTTAGGGCATCAGGGGTACAATGAGCAGTTCTTC,CASSLGHQGYNEQFF
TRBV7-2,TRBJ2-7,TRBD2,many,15,TGTGCCAGCAGCACGACTAGCGGGGGATCCTACGAGCAGTACTTC,CASSTTSGGSYEQYF
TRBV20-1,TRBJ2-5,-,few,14,TGCAGTGCTAGACTGGGGGGGCCTTGGGAGACCCAGTACTTC,CSARLGGPWETQYF
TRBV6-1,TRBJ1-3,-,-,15,TGTGCCAGCAGTGAAATTCGACCCCCGGGAAACACCATATATTTT,CASSEIRPPGNTIYF
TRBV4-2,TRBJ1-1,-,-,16,TGTGCCAGCAGCCAAGCGGGTAGGGGTTCGGACACTGAAGCTTTCTTT,CASSQAGRGSDTEAFF
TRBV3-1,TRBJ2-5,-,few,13,TGTGCCAGCAGCCAGAACAGGGCAGAGACCCAGTACTTC,CASSQNRAETQYF
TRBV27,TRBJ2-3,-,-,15,TGTGCCAGCCTCTTCATGAGGGGGAGCACAGATACGCAGTATTTT,CASLFMRGSTDTQYF
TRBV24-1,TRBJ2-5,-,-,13,TGTGCCGCCAGTGGTAGGAACCAAGAGACCCAGTACTTC,CAASGRNQETQYF
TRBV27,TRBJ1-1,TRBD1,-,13,TGTGCCAGCATTCCACAGGGGGGAAAAGAAGCTTTCTTT,CASIPQGGKEAFF
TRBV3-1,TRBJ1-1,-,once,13,TGTGCCAGCAGCCAAGGGTATAGGACTGAAGCTTTCTTT,CASSQGYRTEAFF
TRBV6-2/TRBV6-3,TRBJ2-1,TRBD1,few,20,TGTGCCAGCAGTTACCCTAGAAAACCCGCGGGACAGGGATCCTACAATGAGCAGTTCTTC,CASSYPRKPAGQGSYNEQFF
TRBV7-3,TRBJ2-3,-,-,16,TGTGCCAGCGGCTTATTGGGACGTAGTAGCACAGATACGCAGTATTTT,CASGLLGRSSTDTQYF
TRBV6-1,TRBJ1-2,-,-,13,TGTGCCAGCAGTGAAGCAGGGGGGTATGGCTACACCTTC,CASSEAGGYGYTF
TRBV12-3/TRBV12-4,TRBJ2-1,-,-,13,TGTGCCAGCAGGCTTACTAGTTCAAATGAGCAGTTCTTC,CASRLTSSNEQFF
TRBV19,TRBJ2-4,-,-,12,TGTGCCAGTAGTCGGAGCGGGAACATTCAGTACTTC,CASSRSGNIQYF
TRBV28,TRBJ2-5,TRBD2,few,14,TGTGCCAGCACTAGCGGGGGGGGCTACGAGACCCAGTACTTC,CASTSGGGYETQYF
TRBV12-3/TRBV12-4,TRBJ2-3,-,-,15,TGTGCCAGCAGTTCCTTCACGGAGAGAGCAGATACGCAGTATTTT,CASSSFTERADTQYF
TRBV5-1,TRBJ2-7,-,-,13,TGCGCCAGCAGACGCGGAAATCGCTACGAGCAGTACTTC,CASRRGNRYEQYF
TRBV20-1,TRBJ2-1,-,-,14,TGCAGTGCTAGGTGGGGGAGTGCCCAGGAGACCCAGTTCTTC,CSARWGSAQETQFF
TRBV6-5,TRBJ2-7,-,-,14,TGTGCCAGCAAGGCCGTTGGGGGGCTCGACGAGCAGTACTTC,CASKAVGGLDEQYF
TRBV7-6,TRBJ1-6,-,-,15,TGTGCCAGCAGCTCTCAGGGGACTGGTGGTTCACCCCTCCACTTT,CASSSQGTGGSPLHF
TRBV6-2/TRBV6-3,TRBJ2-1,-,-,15,TGTGCCAGCAGTCCGACAAACGTCCGAAACAATGAGCAGTTCTTC,CASSPTNVRNNEQFF
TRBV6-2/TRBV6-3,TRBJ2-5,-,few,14,TGTGCCAGCAGGGGGGTTGAGTACCAAGAGACCCAGTACTTC,CASRGVEYQETQYF
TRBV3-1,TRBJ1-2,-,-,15,TGTGCCAGCAGCCAAGACAGGGGTTTAACGGGTGGCTACACCTTC,CASSQDRGLTGGYTF
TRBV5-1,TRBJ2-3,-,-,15,TGCGCCAGCAGCTTAGACTACTCCAGCACAGATACGCAGTATTTT,CASSLDYSSTDTQYF
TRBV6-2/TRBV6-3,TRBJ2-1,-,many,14,TGTGCCAGCAGTTCCGGGACAACCTACAATGAGCAGTTCTTC,CASSSGTTYNEQFF
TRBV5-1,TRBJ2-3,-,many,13,TGCGCCAGCAGCCCCGGAGGGGGAGATACGCAGTATTTT,CASSPGGGDTQYF
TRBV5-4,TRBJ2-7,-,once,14,TGTGCCAGCAGCAGCAAGGGGGACTCCTACGAGCAGTACTTC,CASSSKGDSYEQYF
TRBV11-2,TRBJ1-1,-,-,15,TGTGCCAGCAGCCCTAGAGGGCTAGCTAACACTGAAGCTTTCTTT,CASSPRGLANTEAFF
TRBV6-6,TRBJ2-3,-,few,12,TGTGCCAGCAAACAGCTTACAGATACGCAGTATTTT,CASKQLTDTQYF
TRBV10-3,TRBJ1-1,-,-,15,TGTGCCATCAGTGACCCCGGGACCCCGAGGACTGAAGCTTTCTTT,CAISDPGTPRTEAFF
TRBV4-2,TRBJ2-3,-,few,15,TGTGCCAGCAGCCAAGATGGATCTAGCACAGATACGCAGTATTTT,CASSQDGSSTDTQYF
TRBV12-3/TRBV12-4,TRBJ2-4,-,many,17,TGTGCCAGCAGTCATCGGATGGTTAGCCTGGCCAAAAACATTCAGTACTTC,CASSHRMVSLAKNIQYF
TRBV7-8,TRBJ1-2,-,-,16,TGTGCCAGCAGCTTGTCCCGGGACGTAGCTAACTATGGCTACACCTTC,CASSLSRDVANYGYTF
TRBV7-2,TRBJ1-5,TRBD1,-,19,TGTGCCAGCAGCCCTCCGGAGGACAGGGGAGGGGTCGGCAATCAGCCCCAGCATTTT,CASSPPEDRGGVGNQPQHF
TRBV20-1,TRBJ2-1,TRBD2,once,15,TGCAGTGCCCAGAAACTAGCGGGGTCCTACAATGAGCAGTTCTTC,CSAQKLAGSYNEQFF
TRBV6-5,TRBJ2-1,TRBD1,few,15,TGTGCCAGCACCCGACCGGGACAGGGAAACAATGAGCAGTTCTTC,CASTRPGQGNNEQFF
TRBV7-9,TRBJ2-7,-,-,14,TGTGCCAGCAACCCGCAGACCGATTCCCACGAGCAGTACTTC,CASNPQTDSHEQYF
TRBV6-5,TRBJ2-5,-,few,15,TGTGCCAGCAGTTTGATGGGGGCCACCAGAGAGACCCAGTACTTC,CASSLMGATRETQYF
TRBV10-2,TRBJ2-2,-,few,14,TGCGCCAGCAGACCGACAGGGAGGACCGGGGAGCTGTTTTTT,CASRPTGRTGELFF
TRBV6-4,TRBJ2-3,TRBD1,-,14,TGTGCCAGCAGTGACGGGACAGGGGGCGATACGCAGTATTTT,CASSDGTGGDTQYF
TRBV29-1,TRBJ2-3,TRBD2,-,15,TGCAGCGTTAAAGCTAGCGGAACTAGCACAGATACGCAGTATTTT,CSVKASGTSTDTQYF
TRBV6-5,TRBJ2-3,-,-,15,TGTGCCAGCAGTTACAGGACAGCCTCCACAGATACGCAGTATTTT,CASSYRTASTDTQYF
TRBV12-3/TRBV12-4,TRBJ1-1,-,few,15,TGTGCCAGCAGTTCTTTTGGCAGGGGAGATCCTGAAGCTTTCTTT,CASSSFGRGDPEAFF
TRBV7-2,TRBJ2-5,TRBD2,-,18,TGTGCCAGCAGCGCACCTAGCGGGAGGGCTTTTATAGTGGAGACCCAGTACTTC,CASSAPSGRAFIVETQYF